The rows below give T cell receptor beta chains drawn from one sample of a study of T cells in Graves' hyperthyroidism and ophthalmopathy. TCRdb independently ran MiXCR on the multiplex PCR reads; one entry per CDR3 protein. The repertoire holds about 360,000 distinct CDR3 sequences, roughly an eighth seen once, with 9.2% in the top ten. The material sequenced was blood. These receptors originate from a woman aged 18-30 years with Graves' hyperthyroidism. Both conserved end residues are part of each CDR3. The D gene is left open where the match is weak. The listing skips clone size in some rows; elsewhere it reads once, few, many or a size class.

J	size	D	V	CDR3	DNA
TRBJ2-7	many	.	TRBV27	CASSFLAGGHEQYF	TGTGCCAGCAGTTTTCTAGCCGGGGGTCACGAGCAGTACTTC
TRBJ1-1	many	.	TRBV7-3	CASSHTTENTEAFF	TGTGCCAGCAGCCATACGACGGAGAACACTGAAGCTTTCTTT
TRBJ2-2	many	.	TRBV20-1	CSATSQGANTGELFF	TGCAGTGCCACTAGCCAGGGGGCGAACACCGGGGAGCTGTTTTTT
TRBJ2-7	many	TRBD1	TRBV27	CASSYGDRDYEQYF	TGTGCCAGCAGTTACGGGGACAGGGACTACGAGCAGTACTTC
TRBJ1-2	many	TRBD1	TRBV20-1	CSAREGTGGAGYTF	TGCAGTGCTAGAGAAGGGACAGGGGGCGCGGGCTACACCTTC
TRBJ2-5	.	.	TRBV6-2/TRBV6-3	CASSPQSSHRGETQYF	TGTGCCAGCAGCCCCCAGTCTTCTCACCGGGGCGAGACCCAGTACTTC
TRBJ1-5	many	.	TRBV28	CASSFNQPQHF	TGTGCCAGCAGTTTCAATCAGCCCCAGCATTTT
TRBJ2-1	.	TRBD2	TRBV19	CASSKASGTTYNEQFF	TGTGCCAGTAGTAAAGCTAGCGGGACCACCTACAATGAGCAGTTCTTC
TRBJ2-5	many	.	TRBV7-9	CASALQPASSETQYF	TGTGCCAGCGCATTACAGCCGGCTAGCTCGGAGACCCAGTACTTC
TRBJ1-2	many	TRBD1	TRBV28	CASSWTGVAYGYTF	TGTGCCAGCAGTTGGACAGGGGTAGCCTATGGCTACACCTTC
TRBJ1-4	.	.	TRBV4-3	CASSLSGTPATNEKLFF	TGCGCCAGCAGCCTCAGTGGGACTCCTGCAACTAATGAAAAACTGTTTTTT
TRBJ1-1	many	TRBD1	TRBV18	CASSPPQGGNTEAFF	TGTGCCAGCTCACCACCGCAGGGGGGAAACACTGAAGCTTTCTTT
TRBJ2-7	few	.	TRBV5-4	CASSPGRDRSSYEQYF	TGTGCCAGCAGCCCGGGACGGGACCGTAGCTCCTACGAGCAGTACTTC
TRBJ2-4	many	.	TRBV6-2/TRBV6-3	CASSYGGRGKNIQYF	TGTGCCAGCAGTTACGGTGGGCGCGGCAAAAACATTCAGTACTTC
TRBJ2-5	many	TRBD1	TRBV28	CASSSGQAQETQYF	TGTGCCAGCAGTTCAGGACAGGCTCAAGAGACCCAGTACTTC
TRBJ2-7	.	TRBD1	TRBV5-6	CASSSRDRYYEQYF	TGTGCCAGCAGCTCACGGGACAGGTACTACGAGCAGTACTTC
TRBJ2-1	many	.	TRBV7-9	CASSDDRTYNEQFF	TGTGCCAGCAGCGATGACAGGACCTACAATGAGCAGTTCTTC
TRBJ2-5	many	.	TRBV6-1	CASSDIFETQYF	TGTGCCAGCAGTGACATTTTTGAGACCCAGTACTTC
TRBJ1-5	many	.	TRBV12-3/TRBV12-4	CASSLRGQPQHF	TGTGCCAGCAGCCTCAGGGGTCAGCCCCAGCATTTT
TRBJ2-1	many	.	TRBV11-2	CASSLRSSSEQFF	TGTGCCAGCAGCCTCCGGTCTAGTAGTGAGCAGTTCTTC
TRBJ1-1	.	TRBD1	TRBV30	CAWSAGQGEAFF	TGTGCCTGGAGTGCAGGACAGGGAGAAGCTTTCTTT
TRBJ2-5	many	TRBD2	TRBV11-3	CASSRDSGSGETQYF	TGTGCCAGCAGTCGAGATAGCGGGAGTGGAGAGACCCAGTACTTC
TRBJ1-4	many	TRBD1	TRBV5-1	CASSPGTGPGEKLFF	TGCGCCAGCAGCCCCGGGACAGGGCCCGGCGAAAAACTGTTTTTT
TRBJ2-2	many	.	TRBV20-1	CSAPPPTGELFF	TGCAGTGCTCCCCCCCCTACCGGGGAGCTGTTTTTT